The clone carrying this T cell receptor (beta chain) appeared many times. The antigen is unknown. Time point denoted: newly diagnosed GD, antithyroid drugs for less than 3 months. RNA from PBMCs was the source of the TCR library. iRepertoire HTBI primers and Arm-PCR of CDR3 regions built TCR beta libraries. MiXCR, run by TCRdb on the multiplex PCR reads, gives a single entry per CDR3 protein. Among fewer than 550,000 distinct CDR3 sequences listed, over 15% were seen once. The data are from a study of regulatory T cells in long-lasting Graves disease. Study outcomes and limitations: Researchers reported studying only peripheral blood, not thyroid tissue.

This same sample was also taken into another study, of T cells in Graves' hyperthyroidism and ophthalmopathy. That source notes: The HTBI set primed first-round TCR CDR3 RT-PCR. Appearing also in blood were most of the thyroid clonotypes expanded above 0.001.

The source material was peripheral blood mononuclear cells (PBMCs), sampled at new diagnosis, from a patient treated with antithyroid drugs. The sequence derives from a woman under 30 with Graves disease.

The CDR3 bases are TGTGCCAGCAGCCGCACTAGCGTCGAGCAGTACTTC. Amino acid sequence: CASSRTSVEQYF. The chain combines TRBV7-2 with TRBJ2-7, with 7 bases aligning to TRBD2. V shed 5 bases and J 6 bases; nucleotides not matched to a gene: 4. This CDR3 is built from 12 residues. Per the germline V gene, CDR1 is SGHTA and CDR2 is FQGNSA.